A selection of T cell receptor beta chains follows, all from one sample in a study of OX40 agonist ivuxolimab in advanced cancers. The table came from immunoSEQ multiplex PCR; TCRdb's copy has only in-frame clones and leaves some out. Among about 110,000 clones, roughly 89% were seen once, and the ten largest hold around 0.27%. This specimen was CD4+ or CD8+ T cells sorted from blood, taken in a trial of the OX40 agonist ivuxolimab. These receptors all come from an adult with an advanced solid tumor such as melanoma, head and neck, liver or kidney cancer. The CDR3 runs from the conserved cysteine through the conserved F or W. D genes are given only for firm matches. Clone size, where shown, is once, few, many, or a class for clones that have expanded.

clone size	V gene	CDR3 length	J gene	D gene	CDR3 protein	CDR3 DNA
few	TRBV6-1	10	TRBJ2-7	-	CASSEGRQYF	TGTGCCAGCAGTGAAGGGCGTCAGTACTTC
few	TRBV18	16	TRBJ2-7	TRBD1	CASSPLDRDRPYEQYF	TGTGCCAGCTCCCCACTTGACCGGGACAGACCCTACGAGCAGTACTTC
-	TRBV7-2	15	TRBJ1-6	-	CASSLETAYNSPLHF	TGTGCCAGCAGCTTAGAGACAGCATATAATTCACCCCTCCACTTT
-	TRBV28	16	TRBJ1-1	-	CASSYYQGAGAGEAFF	TGTGCCAGCAGTTATTATCAGGGAGCGGGGGCGGGTGAAGCTTTCTTT
-	TRBV11-1	13	TRBJ1-5	TRBD1	CASSRDRGMAQHF	TGTGCCAGCAGCCGGGACAGGGGAATGGCCCAGCATTTT
-	TRBV5-4	16	TRBJ2-7	TRBD2	CASSWASGRDSYEQYF	TGTGCCAGCAGCTGGGCTAGCGGGAGGGACTCCTACGAGCAGTACTTC
-	TRBV11-2	16	TRBJ2-3	TRBD1	CASSLTPGQGGDTQYF	TGTGCCAGCAGTTTAACACCGGGACAGGGGGGGGATACGCAGTATTTT
-	TRBV18	15	TRBJ2-3	TRBD2	CASSPSGGAGDTQYF	TGTGCCAGCTCACCTAGCGGGGGGGCCGGAGATACGCAGTATTTT
-	TRBV11-2	17	TRBJ1-4	-	CASSFQNTYSGNEKLFF	TGTGCCAGCAGCTTTCAGAACACCTACTCTGGGAATGAAAAACTGTTTTTT
few	TRBV7-2	17	TRBJ2-2	-	CASSLERSFGDTGELFF	TGTGCCAGCAGCTTAGAACGTTCGTTTGGTGACACCGGGGAGCTGTTTTTT
-	TRBV19	13	TRBJ2-2	-	CASAENRLGELFF	TGTGCCAGCGCAGAAAATAGGCTCGGGGAGCTGTTTTTT
-	TRBV9	15	TRBJ1-1	-	CASSLTGLGSTEAFF	TGTGCCAGCAGCCTCACGGGGCTCGGGAGTACTGAAGCTTTCTTT
-	TRBV29-1	13	TRBJ1-5	-	CSVWGGINQPQHF	TGCAGCGTTTGGGGGGGCATCAATCAGCCCCAGCATTTT
-	TRBV7-9	17	TRBJ1-2	TRBD1	CASSFTNKGQADYGYTF	TGTGCCAGCAGCTTCACAAATAAGGGACAGGCAGACTATGGCTACACCTTC
-	TRBV6-5	15	TRBJ2-1	TRBD1	CASSRRDRGSNEQFF	TGTGCCAGCAGTCGCCGGGACAGGGGATCCAATGAGCAGTTCTTC
-	TRBV7-7	16	TRBJ2-5	TRBD2	CASSRGSGSIQETQYF	TGTGCTAGCAGCCGGGGTAGCGGGAGTATCCAAGAGACCCAGTACTTC
-	TRBV7-8	16	TRBJ1-5	-	CASSSVAGLGNQPQHF	TGTGCCAGCAGCTCCGTAGCTGGACTTGGGAATCAGCCCCAGCATTTT
-	TRBV5-1	15	TRBJ2-7	-	CASSLGQAISYEQYF	TGCGCCAGCAGCTTGGGACAGGCCATTTCCTACGAGCAGTACTTC
-	TRBV7-9	16	TRBJ2-2	TRBD2	CASSLLAGRNTGELFF	TGTGCCAGCAGCCTCCTAGCGGGGAGGAACACCGGGGAGCTGTTTTTT
-	TRBV28	14	TRBJ1-5	-	CATYRELGNQPQHF	TGTGCCACCTACAGGGAATTAGGCAATCAGCCCCAGCATTTT
many	TRBV7-2	15	TRBJ2-2	TRBD2	CASSLGGSGTGELFF	TGTGCCAGCAGCTTAGGCGGGAGCGGCACCGGGGAGCTGTTTTTT
-	TRBV7-5	16	TRBJ1-1	-	CARSFWDGGVNTEAFF	TGTGCCAGAAGCTTTTGGGATGGCGGGGTGAACACTGAAGCTTTCTTT
-	TRBV16	14	TRBJ2-3	-	CASSQYRTTDTQYF	TGTGCCAGCAGCCAATACCGCACCACAGATACGCAGTATTTT
-	TRBV7-3	13	TRBJ2-7	-	CASSLVGVGEQYF	TGTGCCAGCAGCTTAGTAGGGGTTGGCGAGCAGTACTTC
-	TRBV5-6	14	TRBJ1-2	-	CASSLEGKGYGYTF	TGTGCCAGCAGCTTGGAGGGAAAAGGCTATGGCTACACCTTC
once	TRBV27	13	TRBJ2-7	TRBD2	CASRWTSVSEQYF	TGTGCCAGCCGCTGGACTAGCGTAAGCGAGCAGTACTTC
-	TRBV19	15	TRBJ1-1	-	CASSIRGLRDTEAFF	TGTGCCAGTAGTATCAGAGGGTTAAGGGACACTGAAGCTTTCTTT
few	TRBV19	14	TRBJ2-6	-	CASSISSGANVLTF	TGTGCCAGTAGTATCTCTTCTGGGGCCAACGTCCTGACTTTC
-	TRBV7-2	15	TRBJ1-5	TRBD1	CASSGDRGPDQPQHF	TGTGCCAGCAGCGGTGACAGGGGGCCAGATCAGCCCCAGCATTTT
-	TRBV5-6	17	TRBJ2-7	-	CASSVGLHRDAASEQYF	TGTGCCAGCAGCGTCGGACTGCATCGGGACGCAGCAAGCGAGCAGTACTTC
-	TRBV5-1	13	TRBJ1-1	-	CASSLQGNTEAFF	TGCGCCAGCAGCTTGCAGGGGAACACTGAAGCTTTCTTT
-	TRBV19	15	TRBJ2-7	TRBD1	CASSPRQGALYEQYF	TGTGCCAGTAGCCCGCGTCAGGGGGCCCTTTACGAGCAGTACTTC
-	TRBV28	18	TRBJ2-1	TRBD2	CASSLGLLAGDTYNEQFF	TGTGCCAGCAGTTTAGGATTACTAGCGGGCGATACCTACAATGAGCAGTTCTTC
-	TRBV27	17	TRBJ2-2	TRBD2	CASTLSGLAGGSGELFF	TGTGCCAGCACACTTTCCGGACTAGCGGGGGGGAGTGGGGAGCTGTTTTTT
-	TRBV9	14	TRBJ1-2	-	CASSVALANYGYTF	TGTGCCAGCAGCGTAGCTTTGGCTAACTATGGCTACACCTTC
-	TRBV9	15	TRBJ2-7	TRBD2	CASSPGLAGVGEQYF	TGTGCCAGCAGCCCGGGACTAGCGGGAGTTGGGGAGCAGTACTTC
-	TRBV27	18	TRBJ2-6	-	CASRSGPLRSSGANVLTF	TGTGCCAGCAGATCCGGGCCCCTGCGCTCCTCTGGGGCCAACGTCCTGACTTTC
-	TRBV19	14	TRBJ1-1	-	CASGQTGSNTEAFF	TGTGCCAGTGGTCAGACAGGTTCGAACACTGAAGCTTTCTTT
-	TRBV29-1	15	TRBJ1-4	TRBD1	CSVAPGTGALGKLFF	TGCAGCGTTGCCCCCGGGACAGGTGCCTTGGGGAAACTGTTTTTT
-	TRBV7-9	14	TRBJ2-3	-	CASSQGQHTDTQYF	TGCGCCAGCAGCCAAGGACAGCACACAGATACGCAGTATTTT
few	TRBV27	15	TRBJ2-1	TRBD1	CASSRDRVSYNEQFF	TGTGCCAGCAGTCGAGACAGGGTTTCCTACAATGAGCAGTTCTTC
-	TRBV6-5	14	TRBJ2-7	TRBD2	CAGLLSGRAYEQYF	TGTGCCGGCCTCTTGAGCGGGAGAGCCTACGAGCAGTACTTC
-	TRBV30	13	TRBJ2-3	-	CAWTGVRADTQYF	TGTGCCTGGACAGGGGTTAGGGCAGATACGCAGTATTTT
-	TRBV2	13	TRBJ1-1	TRBD1	CASRRGQNTEAFF	TGTGCCAGCAGAAGGGGGCAGAACACTGAAGCTTTCTTT
once	TRBV4-2	16	TRBJ1-2	-	CASSQDLPTPGGGYTF	TGTGCCAGCAGCCAAGATCTGCCCACCCCGGGGGGAGGCTACACCTTC
-	TRBV29-1	13	TRBJ2-1	TRBD2	CSVGSGRYNEQFF	TGCAGCGTTGGTAGCGGGAGATACAATGAGCAGTTCTTC